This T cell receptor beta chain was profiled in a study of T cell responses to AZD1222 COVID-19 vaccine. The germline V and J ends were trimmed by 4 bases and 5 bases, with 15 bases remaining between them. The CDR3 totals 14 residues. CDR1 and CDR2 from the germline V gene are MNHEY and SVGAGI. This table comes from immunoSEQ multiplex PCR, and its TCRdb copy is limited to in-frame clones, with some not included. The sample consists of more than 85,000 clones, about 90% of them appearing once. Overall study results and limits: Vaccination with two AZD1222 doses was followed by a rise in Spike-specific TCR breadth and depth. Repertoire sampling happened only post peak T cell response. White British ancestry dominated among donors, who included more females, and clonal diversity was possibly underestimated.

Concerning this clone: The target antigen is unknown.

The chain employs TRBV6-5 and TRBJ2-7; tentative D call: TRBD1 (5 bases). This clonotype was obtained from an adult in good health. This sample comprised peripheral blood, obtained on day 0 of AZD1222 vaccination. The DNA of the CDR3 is TGTGCCAGCAGTTTACAAGGGGCGCTTAACGAGCAGTACTTC. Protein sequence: CASSLQGALNEQYF.